What follows are 26 T cell receptor beta chains derived from one specimen sequenced in a study of molecular identifiers for immune sequencing clone quantification. TCRdb redid the calling of the PCR reads with MiXCR, one entry per CDR3 protein. The repertoire includes 45,000 to 65,000 distinct CDR3 sequences, 20% to 25% of them detected once, and 1.5% to 2% sits in the top ten. Sequencing was done on a sample of naive CD8+ T cells from blood, with Jurkat cell RNA spiked in. The subset was: FACS-sorted CD8+CD4-CCR7+CD45RA+ naive T cells. The receptors come from a human donor in good health. Some libraries in this study had Jurkat cell RNA spiked in.

Ten or more counts support this clonotype. The chain carries TRBV13 and TRBJ1-4; the D is unclear. Deletions cut 7 bases from V and 2 bases from J, with 5 bases between. The germline gives CDR1 PRHDT, CDR2 FYEKMQ (reference sequence). The CDR3 sequence is 12 residues long. The CDR3 coding sequence is TGTGCCAGCACGGGGACTAATGAAAAACTGTTTTTT. As protein: CASTGTNEKLFF.

The rearrangement links TRBV19 to TRBJ1-1; 7 nucleotides match TRBD1. Germline V gene sequence: CDR1 LNHDA, CDR2 SQIVND (reference sequence). Unmatched junction bases numbered 9, after V lost 4 bases and J lost 7 bases. This CDR3 has 14 amino acids. CDR3 in DNA: TGTGCCAGTAGTAGTCAGAACAGGGGCCGTGAAGCTTTCTTT. Translating it yields CASSSQNRGREAFF.

This clonotype was observed many times. The chain joins TRBV10-3 to TRBJ2-6, with D uncertain. Germline V gives CDR1 ENHRY, CDR2 SYGVKD. V was shortened by 0 bases and J by 4 bases, with 10 bases between the two germline ends. This CDR3 is built from 16 residues. The CDR3 region has the DNA TGTGCCATCAGTGAGTCGATTGACGCCGGGGCCAACGTCCTGACTTTC. As protein: CAISESIDAGANVLTF.

This chain joins TRBV18 and TRBJ2-1, with 10 positions matching TRBD2. Germline CDR1 and CDR2: KGHSH and LQKENI. The CDR3 length is 15 residues. J lost 3 bases, V lost 2 bases, and 1 base had no gene match. CDR3 sequence (DNA): TGTGCCAGCTCACCAACTAGCGGGGTCTACAATGAGCAGTTCTTC. Its translation: CASSPTSGVYNEQFF.

This clonotype was counted ten times or more. The chain uses TRBV4-3 and TRBJ1-2, with D possibly matching TRBD1 (5 bases). The V gene's germline CDR1 is LGHNA and CDR2 YSLEER. The length of the CDR3 is 15 residues. The V and J ends lost 0 bases and 5 bases respectively, with 13 bases between them. Written as DNA, the CDR3 is TGCGCCAGCAGCCAAGATAACGGGGGTCGATATGGCTACACCTTC. Its translation: CASSQDNGGRYGYTF.

As to this clonotype: Its ends do not fully match the called genes, so a read error is possible. The V and J genes are TRBV28 and TRBJ2-7; D is undetermined. This CDR3 is 14 amino acids long. Looked up from germline, CDR1 is MDHEN and CDR2 is SYDVKM. The CDR3 sequence is CASSSRLSSYEQYF. Written as DNA, the CDR3 is TGTGCGAGCAGTTCCCGACTCAGTTCCTACGAGCAGTACTTC.

This clonotype was detected only a few times. The V and J genes are TRBV6-5 and TRBJ2-6, with D possibly matching TRBD2 (5 bases). Trimming left V 3 bases short and J 2 bases short, with 11 bases between. CDR3 size: 16 residues. The germline V gene has CDR1 MNHEY and CDR2 SVGAGI. CDR3 sequence: CASSYNGDPGANVLTF. CDR3 nucleotide sequence: TGTGCCAGCAGTTATAACGGGGATCCTGGGGCCAACGTCCTGACTTTC.

Worth noting for this clonotype: The CDR3 end shows no conserved phenylalanine or tryptophan, and so a read error is likely. The DNA is left out, because the CDR3 cannot be placed on it with certainty; the CDR3 is given as TCRdb lists it. The rearrangement links TRBV6-5 to TRBJ2-2; TRBD1 was called by the table and not checked on the DNA. Germline CDR1 is MNHEY and CDR2 is SVGAGI. The CDR3 length is 12 residues, termini included. The CDR3 reads CASRGDTGELYY.

This clonotype was recorded at least ten times. This sequence joins TRBV7-2 and TRBJ2-1; D unclear. The CDR3 has 14 residues. V dropped 2 bases and J dropped 0 bases, with 5 bases sitting between them. In germline, CDR1 is SGHTA, CDR2 FQGNSA. The chain's CDR3 is CASSLISSYNEQFF. CDR3 bases: TGTGCCAGCAGCTTAATTAGCTCCTACAATGAGCAGTTCTTC. Full variable domain (remainder filled in from reference TRBV7-2 and TRBJ2-1): GAGVSQSPSNKVTEKGKDVELRCDPISGHTALYWYRQSLGQGLEFLIYFQGNSAPDKSGLPSDRFSAERTGGSVSTLTIQRTQQEDSAVYLCASSLISSYNEQFFGPGTRLTVL.

A remark on this clonotype: One base away lies a much larger clone, so this may be a sequencing read error. This chain links TRBV19 with TRBJ2-2; D may be TRBD1 (6 bases). CDR3 length: 17 residues. From germline, CDR1 is LNHDA and CDR2 SQIVND (reference sequence). CDR3: CASSVLRGHKNTGELVF. The CDR3 bases are TGTGCCAGTAGTGTACTAAGGGGACACAAGAACACCGGGGAGCTGGTTTTT.

A few counts support this clonotype. The chain couples TRBV7-6 to TRBJ2-2; 7 bases align to TRBD1. After removal of 0 bases from V and 5 bases from J, the junction contained 3 bases not matched to a gene. The CDR3 spans 15 residues. CDR1 is SGHVS and CDR2 is FNYEAQ in the germline V gene. The CDR3 sequence: CASSLAGTATGELFF. CDR3 DNA sequence: TGTGCCAGCAGCTTAGCGGGGACAGCAACCGGGGAGCTGTTTTTT.

This clonotype was seen repeatedly, ten times or more. The chain carries TRBV6-5 and TRBJ2-7; 10 bases fit TRBD1. Germline assignment: CDR1 MNHEY and CDR2 SVGAGI. The CDR3 consists of 14 residues. Trimming at V came to 4 bases and at J to 7 bases, leaving 7 bases not matched to a gene. The CDR3 DNA sequence: TGTGCCAGCAGTTGGGCCGGGACAGGGGTAGAGCAGTACTTC. Translation gives CASSWAGTGVEQYF.

With regard to this clonotype: This sequence may be a read error, since a much larger clone differs from it by one base. The rearrangement links TRBV29-1 to TRBJ2-7; D perhaps matches TRBD2 (6 bases). Germline V gene sequence: CDR1 SQVTM, CDR2 ANQGSEA. The CDR3 sequence is 14 residues long. Trimming took 0 bases from V and 6 from J, leaving 15 bases between them. CDR3 amino acids: CSVEDPGETCEQYF. The CDR3 DNA reads as TGCAGCGTTGAAGATCCGGGGGAGACCTGCGAGCAGTACTTC.

Worth noting for this clonotype: Compared with germline, one end of the junction differs, possibly owing to a read error. This chain links TRBV13 with TRBJ2-1; a possible D gene is TRBD1 (6 bases). Germline V gene lookup returns CDR1 PRHDT and CDR2 FYEKMQ (reference sequence). There are 16 residues in the CDR3. Written as DNA, the CDR3 is TGTGCCGGCAGCTTAGGCCAGGGGTTCCCCTACAATGAGCAGTTCTTC. It encodes CAGSLGQGFPYNEQFF.

The table lists this clonotype with many counts. The chain has TRBV9 and TRBJ1-1, with D tentatively TRBD1 (6 bases). The CDR3 covers 14 residues. The V gene's germline CDR1 is SGDLS and CDR2 YYNGEE. V was clipped by 6 bases and J by 5 bases, with 17 bases between them. The CDR3 DNA follows: TGTGCCAGCACCGAGGGGGGGGACGGAACTGAAGCTTTCTTT. This encodes CASTEGGDGTEAFF.

This clonotype appeared many times. This sequence joins TRBV9 and TRBJ2-2; unclear D gene. The CDR3 has 12 residues. Germline V CDR1 and CDR2: SGDLS, YYNGEE. Trimming took 3 bases from V and 6 from J, leaving 6 bases between them. The CDR3 sequence is CASSGSAGELFF. Written as DNA, the CDR3 is TGTGCCAGCAGCGGTTCGGCCGGGGAGCTGTTTTTT.

This clonotype came up many times. The V call is TRBV6-5, the J call TRBJ2-1; 8 nucleotides match TRBD2. V shed 2 bases, J shed 5 bases, and the junction held 8 bases outside the gene matches. Germline CDR1 reads MNHEY; CDR2 reads SVGAGI. The CDR3 covers 16 residues. CDR3 nucleotides: TGTGCCAGCAGTTACGGTGTGCGGGGGGTAAACAATGAGCAGTTCTTC. This codes for CASSYGVRGVNNEQFF.

This clonotype was observed at least ten times. The rearrangement joins TRBV4-3 to TRBJ2-5, with 9 bases lining up with TRBD1. The CDR3 loop spans 19 amino acids. Germline-derived CDR1 and CDR2 are LGHNA and YSLEER. V lost 0 bases to trimming and J lost 2 bases; unmatched junction nucleotides: 13. The CDR3 bases are TGCGCCAGCAGCCAAGATAGCCCCACAGGGGGCGGTCGACAAGAGACCCAGTACTTC. This gives the protein CASSQDSPTGGGRQETQYF.

This clonotype was counted many times. The V gene is TRBV28, the J gene TRBJ2-7, with D perhaps matching TRBD1 or TRBD2 (5 bases each). The CDR3 sequence is 15 residues long. With 5 bases removed from V and 3 bases from J, the gap between germline ends came to 17 bases. CDR1 MDHEN and CDR2 SYDVKM come from the germline V gene. CDR3 DNA: TGTGCCAGCAGTGCCCCGGGGACCAAGGGCTACGAGCAGTACTTC. It translates to CASSAPGTKGYEQYF.

The chain is built from TRBV27 and TRBJ2-7; D gene unclear. This CDR3 has 12 residues. Germline V lookup: CDR1 MNHEY, CDR2 SMNVEV (reference sequence). V was shortened by 6 bases and J by 7 bases, with 13 bases between the two germline ends. The CDR3 spells CASRLAMGEQYF. Here the CDR3 DNA reads TGTGCCAGCAGGTTAGCTATGGGAGAGCAGTACTTC.

About this clonotype itself: A much larger clone is a single base away; this may be a read error. The chain has TRBV28 and TRBJ1-5, with D possibly matching TRBD1 (5 bases). The V end lost 2 bases, the J end lost 9 bases, and 11 bases lay between the germline ends. The CDR3 runs 13 residues. Germline V gene data show CDR1 as MDHEN and CDR2 as SYDVKM. CDR3 residues: CASSLGSGGPQHF. The CDR3 DNA reads TGTGCCAGCAGTTTAGGGAGTGGGGGGCCCCAGCATTTT.

This clonotype showed up many times. The chain has TRBV9 and TRBJ2-2, with TRBD2 matching over 7 bases. With V trimmed by 0 bases and J by 1 base, 3 bases remained unmatched. Germline V lookup: CDR1 SGDLS, CDR2 YYNGEE. CDR3 length: 16 amino acids. This CDR3 is CASSVVGGGNTGELFF. The CDR3 DNA sequence: TGTGCCAGCAGCGTAGTTGGCGGGGGGAACACCGGGGAGCTGTTTTTT.

The chain employs TRBV6-2 or TRBV6-3 and TRBJ2-7; D call uncertain. This CDR3 contains 12 residues. V shed 4 bases and J shed 7 bases, with 11 bases lying between them. Germline V gene lookup returns CDR1 MNHEY and CDR2 SVGEGT. CDR3: CASSSFLWEQYF. CDR3 coding DNA: TGTGCCAGCAGTTCTTTTTTATGGGAGCAGTACTTC.

This clonotype was seen ten or more times. The rearrangement links TRBV19 to TRBJ2-3; 11 bases map to TRBD2. Trimming at V came to 6 bases and at J to 2 bases, leaving 16 bases not matched to a gene. CDR3 length: 19 residues. Germline CDR1 reads LNHDA; CDR2 reads SQIVND (reference sequence). CDR3 residues: CASSLGLAESPPFTDTQYF. The CDR3 DNA is TGTGCCAGTAGCTTGGGACTAGCGGAATCCCCCCCCTTCACAGATACGCAGTATTTT.

This clonotype appeared many times. V usage is TRBV6-2 or TRBV6-3 and J usage is TRBJ1-5; 7 bases are a match to TRBD1. J lost 1 base, V lost 0 bases, and 6 bases had no gene match. The germline V gene has CDR1 MNHEY and CDR2 SVGEGT. This CDR3 is 17 amino acids long. The CDR3 sequence: CASSYSSLTGSNQPQHF. The CDR3 nucleotides read TGTGCCAGCAGTTACTCGAGTTTGACAGGGAGCAATCAGCCCCAGCATTTT.

In its sample, this clonotype was seen many times. The chain is built from TRBV7-2 and TRBJ2-5; no firm D call. This CDR3 spans 14 amino acids. V lost 5 bases and J lost 2, with 12 bases in between. The germline V gene has CDR1 SGHTA and CDR2 FQGNSA. The DNA of the CDR3 is TGTGCCAGCAGCCTAGAGTCCGAACAAGAGACCCAGTACTTC. Protein product: CASSLESEQETQYF.